This T cell receptor beta chain was captured by sequencing in a study of shared clonotypes between healthy human individuals. Concerning this clone: The antigen is unknown.

The table came from immunoSEQ multiplex PCR; TCRdb's copy has only in-frame clones and leaves some out. The sample records over a million clones, around 82% being singletons. V dropped 2 bases and J dropped 0 bases, with 8 bases sitting between them. Per the germline V gene, CDR1 is SGHRS and CDR2 is YFSETQ. The CDR3 spans 14 residues. Study results and caveats: It was observed that 5% to 6.5% of naive CD4 clonotypes were shared across several donors.

Sequencing was performed on memory CD4+ T cells from PBMCs. Stated subset: CD45RA-negative fraction. The chain employs TRBV5-1 and TRBJ2-5; D is uncertain. This sequence originates from a man between 18 and 35 years old in good health. Some clones in this sample may be carry-over from other donors' samples. DNA of the CDR3: TGCGCCAGCAGCTTCATGGGGTACCAAGAGACCCAGTACTTC. Translating it yields CASSFMGYQETQYF.